The 5 T cell receptor beta chains reported below all come from one sample, sequenced in a study of beta chain features in type 1 diabetes. Reverse transcription of all isolated RNA meant that expressed TCRB transcripts were sequenced. Produced via immunoSEQ multiplex PCR; TCRdb's table is partial and in-frame only. The sample holds around 450,000 clones, about an eighth seen once. The sample consisted of naive CD4+ T cells from blood. These receptor sequences come from a young woman in good health.

The CDR3, as DNA: TGCGCCAGCAGCTTGGGACAGGGTCCCAATCAGCCCCAGCATTTT. This encodes CASSLGQGPNQPQHF. The J gene is TRBJ1-5, the V gene TRBV5-1; 7 bases agree with TRBD1. CDR1 SGHRS and CDR2 YFSETQ come from the germline V gene. After removal of 0 bases from V and 3 bases from J, the junction contained 3 bases not matched to a gene. This CDR3 has 15 residues.

This clone turned up a few times. The chain recombines TRBV7-9 with TRBJ2-5; possibly TRBD1 or TRBD2 for D (5 bases each). Germline V CDR1 and CDR2: SEHNR, FQNEAQ (reference sequence). This CDR3 is built from 17 residues. The V and J ends lost 5 bases and 5 bases respectively, with 24 bases between them. The chain's CDR3 is CASSPRLGPSSGETQYF. DNA of the CDR3: TGTGCCAGCAGCCCCCGACTGGGACCATCAAGTGGGGAGACCCAGTACTTC.

J is TRBJ2-7 and V is TRBV27, with 8 bases fitting TRBD2. J was trimmed by 3 bases and V by 6 bases; bases with no gene match: 16. CDR3 length: 17 residues. Germline V lookup: CDR1 MNHEY, CDR2 SMNVEV (reference sequence). The CDR3 region is CASRISPSGGRIYEQYV. The CDR3 DNA follows: TGTGCCAGCAGAATTTCCCCCTCGGGGGGGCGAATCTACGAGCAGTACGTC.

This clone was observed a handful of times. The rearrangement links TRBV7-9 to TRBJ2-7; no clear D gene. Trimming pared 3 bases from V and 2 bases from J, leaving 11 bases between. The CDR3 contains 14 residues. CDR1 and CDR2 (germline): SEHNR, FQNEAQ (reference sequence). The CDR3 here is CASSLGIPPYEQYF. CDR3 coding DNA: TGTGCCAGCAGCTTGGGAATACCTCCCTACGAGCAGTACTTC. The whole variable domain, filled in from reference TRBV7-9 and TRBJ2-7, reads DTGVSQNPRHKITKRGQNVTFRCDPISEHNRLYWYRQTLGQGPEFLTYFQNEAQLEKSRLLSDRFSAERPKGSFSTLEIQRTEQGDSAMYLCASSLGIPPYEQYFGPGTRLTVT.

This clone showed up just a few times. V gene TRBV10-3 combines with J gene TRBJ1-2; the match to TRBD1 covers 10 bases. V lost 6 bases and J lost 4; bases outside the gene matches: 11. The germline V gene encodes CDR1 ENHRY and CDR2 SYGVKD. The length of the CDR3 is 16 residues. The CDR3 nucleotides read TGTGCCATCAGCGGCTACCGGGACAGGGGCGGCTATGGCTACACCTTC. Translated: CAISGYRDRGGYGYTF.